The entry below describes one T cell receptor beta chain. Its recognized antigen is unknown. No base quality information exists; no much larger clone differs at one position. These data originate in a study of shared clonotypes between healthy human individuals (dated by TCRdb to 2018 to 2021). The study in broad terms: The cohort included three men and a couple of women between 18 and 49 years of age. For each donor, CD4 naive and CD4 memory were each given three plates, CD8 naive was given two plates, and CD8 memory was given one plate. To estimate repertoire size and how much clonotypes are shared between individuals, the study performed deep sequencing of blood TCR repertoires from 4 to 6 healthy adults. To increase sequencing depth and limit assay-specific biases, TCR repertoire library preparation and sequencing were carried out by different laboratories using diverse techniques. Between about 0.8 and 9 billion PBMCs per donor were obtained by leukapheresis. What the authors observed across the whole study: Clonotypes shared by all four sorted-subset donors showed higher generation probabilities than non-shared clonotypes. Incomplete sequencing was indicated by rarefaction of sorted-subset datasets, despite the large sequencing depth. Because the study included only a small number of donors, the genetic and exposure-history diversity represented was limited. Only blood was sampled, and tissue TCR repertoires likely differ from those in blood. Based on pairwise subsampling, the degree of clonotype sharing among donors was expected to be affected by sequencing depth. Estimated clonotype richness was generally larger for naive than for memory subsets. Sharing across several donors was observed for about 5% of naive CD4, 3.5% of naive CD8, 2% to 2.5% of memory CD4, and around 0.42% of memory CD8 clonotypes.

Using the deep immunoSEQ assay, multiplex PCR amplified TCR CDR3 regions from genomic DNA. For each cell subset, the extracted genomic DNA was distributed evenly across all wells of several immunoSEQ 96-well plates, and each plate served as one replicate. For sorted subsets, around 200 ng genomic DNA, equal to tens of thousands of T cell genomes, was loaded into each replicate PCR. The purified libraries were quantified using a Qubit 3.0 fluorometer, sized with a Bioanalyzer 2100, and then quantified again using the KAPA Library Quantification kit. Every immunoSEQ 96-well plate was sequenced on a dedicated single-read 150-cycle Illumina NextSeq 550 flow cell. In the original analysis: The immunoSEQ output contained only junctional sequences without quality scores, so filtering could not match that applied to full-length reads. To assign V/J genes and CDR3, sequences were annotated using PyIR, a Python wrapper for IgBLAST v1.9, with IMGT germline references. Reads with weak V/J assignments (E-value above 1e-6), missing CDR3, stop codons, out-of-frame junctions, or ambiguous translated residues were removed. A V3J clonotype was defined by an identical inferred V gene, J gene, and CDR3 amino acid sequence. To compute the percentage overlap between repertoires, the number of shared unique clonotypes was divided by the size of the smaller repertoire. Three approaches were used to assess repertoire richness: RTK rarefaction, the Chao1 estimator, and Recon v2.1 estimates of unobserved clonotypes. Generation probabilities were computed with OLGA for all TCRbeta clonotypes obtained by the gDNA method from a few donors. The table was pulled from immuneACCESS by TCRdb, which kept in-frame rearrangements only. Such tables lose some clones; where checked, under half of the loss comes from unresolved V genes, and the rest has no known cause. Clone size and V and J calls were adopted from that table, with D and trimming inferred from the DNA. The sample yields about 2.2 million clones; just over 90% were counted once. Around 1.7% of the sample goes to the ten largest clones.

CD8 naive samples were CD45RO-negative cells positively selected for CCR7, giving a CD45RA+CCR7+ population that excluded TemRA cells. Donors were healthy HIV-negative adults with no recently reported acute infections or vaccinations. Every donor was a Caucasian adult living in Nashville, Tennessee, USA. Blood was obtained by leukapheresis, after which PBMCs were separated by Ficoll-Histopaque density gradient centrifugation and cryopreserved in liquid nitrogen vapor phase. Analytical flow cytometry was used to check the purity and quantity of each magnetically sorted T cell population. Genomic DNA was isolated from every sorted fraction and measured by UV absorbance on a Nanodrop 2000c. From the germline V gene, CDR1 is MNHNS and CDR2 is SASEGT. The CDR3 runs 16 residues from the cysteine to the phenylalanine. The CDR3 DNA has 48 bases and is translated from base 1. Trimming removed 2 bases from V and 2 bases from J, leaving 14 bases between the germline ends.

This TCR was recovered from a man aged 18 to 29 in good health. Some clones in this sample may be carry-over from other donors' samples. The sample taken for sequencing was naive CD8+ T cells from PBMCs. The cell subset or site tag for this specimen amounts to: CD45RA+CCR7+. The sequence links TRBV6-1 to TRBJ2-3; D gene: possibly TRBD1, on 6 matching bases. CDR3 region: CASSEWLDSHTDTQYF. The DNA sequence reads TGTGCCAGCAGTGAATGGTTGGACAGTCACACAGATACGCAGTATTTT.